The TCR beta chain described here comes from a study of T cell responses to AZD1222 COVID-19 vaccine. Study-wide results and caveats: The sample set comprised mostly white British donors with more females, and clonal diversity was possibly underestimated. The CD4 TCRs associated with vaccination extended across spike and predominated at 160-218 and 743-854. There were repertoire samples only from the period after the peak T cell response. At baseline, just 5 or 6 AZD1222 recipients tested seropositive.

This clone was seen once. Antigen unknown. The CDR3 totals 13 residues. The ends were cut back, 5 bases at V and 11 bases at J, with 17 bases in the middle. This table comes from immunoSEQ multiplex PCR, and its TCRdb copy is limited to in-frame clones, with some not included. The sample includes about 170,000 clones, just under 95% seen only once; the top ten take roughly 1.6%. The sequencing here drew on peripheral blood, taken on day 0 of AZD1222 vaccination. The V and J genes are TRBV12-3 or TRBV12-4 and TRBJ2-3, with D hard to call. The clonotype comes from an adult in good health. CDR3 coding DNA: TGTGCCAGCAGTCTCGACCACCAAGCTGGGCAGTATTTT. Protein: CASSLDHQAGQYF.